A selection of T cell receptor beta chains follows, all from one sample in a study of regulatory T cells in long-lasting Graves disease. TCRdb itself ran the multiplex PCR reads through MiXCR, one entry per CDR3 protein. The sample shows hundreds of thousands of distinct CDR3 sequences, roughly 20% of them seen only once. Sequenced here: peripheral blood mononuclear cells (PBMCs), sampled when the disease was refractory, from a patient treated with antithyroid drugs. These receptors all come from a female donor with Graves disease. The CDR3 runs from the conserved cysteine through the conserved F or W. D genes are given only for firm matches. The size entry is marked missing in some rows and otherwise reads once, few, many or a size class.

J: TRBJ2-7
D: NA
V: TRBV29-1
size: NA
DNA: TGCAGCGTTGAGGGACGGGATAGCCCCTACGAGCAGTACTTC
CDR3: CSVEGRDSPYEQYF

J: TRBJ2-5
D: NA
V: TRBV19
size: once
DNA: TGTGCCAGTATACAGCGGGCAGGGGGACTCCAAGAGACCCAGTACTTC
CDR3: CASIQRAGGLQETQYF

J: TRBJ1-2
D: TRBD1
V: TRBV15
size: many
DNA: TGTGCCACCAGCAAGGGCTTTCCGGGACAGGCCCTATATGGCTACACCTTC
CDR3: CATSKGFPGQALYGYTF

J: TRBJ2-7
D: NA
V: TRBV2
size: many
DNA: TGTGCCAGCAGTGTAGAAAGGGCCTACGAGCAGTACTTC
CDR3: CASSVERAYEQYF

J: TRBJ2-5
D: NA
V: TRBV4-2
size: NA
DNA: TGTGCCAGCAGCCAAGGGTTTAAGGCTAGCCAAGAGACCCAGTACTTC
CDR3: CASSQGFKASQETQYF

J: TRBJ2-3
D: NA
V: TRBV6-1
size: NA
DNA: TGTGCCAGCAGGAGGACAGCGGGCACAGATACGCAGTATTTT
CDR3: CASRRTAGTDTQYF

J: TRBJ2-3
D: TRBD1
V: TRBV29-1
size: few
DNA: TGCAGCGTGGAAGGACAGGGGGGAAGCACAGATACGCAGTATTTT
CDR3: CSVEGQGGSTDTQYF

J: TRBJ2-7
D: NA
V: TRBV12-3/TRBV12-4
size: many
DNA: TGTGCCAGCAGTTTATCGTTAGCAGTCGAGCAGTACTTC
CDR3: CASSLSLAVEQYF

J: TRBJ2-3
D: NA
V: TRBV3-1
size: few
DNA: TGTGCCAGCAGCCCAGCCGCAGACCCGAGTCCCGATACGCAGTATTTT
CDR3: CASSPAADPSPDTQYF

J: TRBJ2-7
D: NA
V: TRBV7-6
size: few
DNA: TGTGCCAGCAGCTTGGTGTGGGGGCCCTCCTACGAGCAGTACTTC
CDR3: CASSLVWGPSYEQYF

J: TRBJ2-7
D: NA
V: TRBV28
size: many
DNA: TGTGCCAGCAGTATGGGACAAGGGTCCCAGCAGTACTTC
CDR3: CASSMGQGSQQYF

J: TRBJ1-5
D: NA
V: TRBV18
size: NA
DNA: TGTGCCAGCTCACCATCGGCAGGGCGTCAGCCCCAGCATTTT
CDR3: CASSPSAGRQPQHF

J: TRBJ2-5
D: TRBD2
V: TRBV3-1
size: few
DNA: TGTGCCAGCAGGTTCACTAGCGGGAGGGCCGAATGGGAGACCCAGTACTTC
CDR3: CASRFTSGRAEWETQYF

J: TRBJ1-1
D: NA
V: TRBV7-2
size: many
DNA: TGTGCCAGCAGCTTTAATCCAGGGTGGGTGAACACTGAAGCTTTCTTT
CDR3: CASSFNPGWVNTEAFF

J: TRBJ2-1
D: TRBD2
V: TRBV11-2
size: few
DNA: TGCGCCAGCAGACGGACTAGCGGGATCAATGAGCAGTTCTTC
CDR3: CASRRTSGINEQFF

J: TRBJ1-1
D: NA
V: TRBV20-1
size: few
DNA: TGCAGTGCCCCCACTAAAATAATGAACACTGAAGCTTTCTTT
CDR3: CSAPTKIMNTEAFF

J: TRBJ2-5
D: NA
V: TRBV11-2
size: many
DNA: TGTGCCAGCAGCTTTGGCGGTGGGAAGACCCAGTACTTC
CDR3: CASSFGGGKTQYF

J: TRBJ1-1
D: TRBD1
V: TRBV11-2
size: many
DNA: TGTGCCAGCAGCTGGGACAGGTTGGGCACTGAAGCTTTCTTT
CDR3: CASSWDRLGTEAFF

J: TRBJ1-1
D: NA
V: TRBV12-3/TRBV12-4
size: few
DNA: TGTGCCAGCAGCCCTCTCACAGGGTATAGGACTGAAGCTTTCTTT
CDR3: CASSPLTGYRTEAFF

J: TRBJ2-7
D: TRBD2
V: TRBV29-1
size: many
DNA: TGCAGCGTTGGAGGGACTAGCGGGATTTCCTACGAGCAGTACTTC
CDR3: CSVGGTSGISYEQYF

J: TRBJ1-6
D: NA
V: TRBV6-7
size: few
DNA: TGTGCCAGCAGTCTCCCGGTAAAGCCTAATTCACCCCTCCACTTT
CDR3: CASSLPVKPNSPLHF

J: TRBJ2-7
D: NA
V: TRBV10-3
size: many
DNA: TGTGCCATCAGCGCACAGGGTGGCTCACGCAACGAGCAGTACTTC
CDR3: CAISAQGGSRNEQYF

J: TRBJ2-1
D: NA
V: TRBV7-2
size: NA
DNA: TGTGCCAGCAGCTTAGCGCACGTACAGGGCCACTCGCGGACCAATGAGCAGTTCTTC
CDR3: CASSLAHVQGHSRTNEQFF

J: TRBJ2-1
D: NA
V: TRBV7-2
size: NA
DNA: TGTGCCAGCAGGTCATTCAATGAGCAGTTCTTC
CDR3: CASRSFNEQFF